In this sample, the clone carrying this TCR beta chain turned up a few times. Its matching antigen is unknown. The data were obtained in a study of T-cell reconstitution after alpha-beta-depleted transplantation in children. Preparing the TCRbeta library involved the use of unique molecular identifiers. TCRdb processed the PCR reads anew with MiXCR; each CDR3 protein has one entry. The table has hundreds of thousands of distinct CDR3 sequences, 16% seen once. CDR1 and CDR2 (germline): SNHLY, FYNNEI. The CDR3 contains 17 residues. After removal of 6 bases from V and 0 bases from J, the junction contained 12 bases not matched to a gene. The study's findings and limits: Some patients' high day-60 TCRbeta diversity was traced to surviving recipient T cells and thymic progenitors. Expanded graft clones, several hundred of them, were reportedly the source of alpha-beta T cells about two months after transplant.

The J gene is TRBJ2-5, the V gene TRBV2; 8 bases match TRBD1. The TCR was taken from a male patient between 5 and 17 years old who had a stem cell transplant for acute lymphoblastic leukemia, so the T cells may come from the graft donor. This sample comprised PBMCs, mostly from graft donor cells, obtained 360 days after TCRalphabeta/CD19-depleted stem cell transplant. CDR3 sequence reads: CASRESTGAPYQETQYF. Written as DNA, the CDR3 is TGTGCCAGCAGGGAATCGACAGGGGCCCCGTACCAAGAGACCCAGTACTTC.